Following are 18 T cell receptor beta chains from one sample sequenced in a study of shared clonotypes between healthy human individuals. As defined, naive CD8 cells were CD45RO-negative and positively selected for CCR7, with terminally differentiated effector memory CD45RA+ cells excluded. Sequencing was performed with immunoSEQ multiplex PCR; in TCRdb, only in-frame clones are kept and a portion is missing. The data hold about 820,000 clones, with 80% to 95% observed a single time. The sequenced sample was naive CD8+ T cells sorted from blood. All receptors derive from a man aged 25 to 40 in good health.

This chain links TRBV19 with TRBJ2-7, with 8 bases fitting TRBD1. CDR1 is LNHDA and CDR2 is SQIVND in the germline V gene (reference sequence). This CDR3 region has 14 residues. Trimming cost V 3 bases and J 4 bases; bases outside gene matches: 5. The CDR3 DNA is TGTGCCAGTAGTATTTTCGGGACAGGATACGAGCAGTACTTC. As protein: CASSIFGTGYEQYF.

V is TRBV11-2 and J is TRBJ1-1; no firm D call. CDR3 length: 12 residues. Trimming stripped 7 bases from V and 8 bases from J, with 14 bases between. The germline V gene encodes CDR1 SGHAT and CDR2 FQNNGV. The CDR3 region is CASTPDEKEAFF. CDR3 nucleotide sequence: TGTGCCAGCACTCCGGATGAAAAAGAAGCTTTCTTT.

The J gene is TRBJ2-3, the V gene TRBV7-9; 7 bases agree with TRBD2. The CDR3 is 16 amino acids. The germline gives CDR1 SEHNR, CDR2 FQNEAQ (reference sequence). Unmatched junction bases numbered 8, after V lost 4 bases and J lost 1 base. Here the CDR3 reads CASSSPAGVRTDTQYF. DNA for the CDR3: TGTGCCAGCAGCTCCCCCGCGGGGGTCCGCACAGATACGCAGTATTTT.

V is TRBV7-2 and J is TRBJ1-1, with 7 positions matching TRBD1. There are 14 residues in the CDR3. Germline CDR1 SGHTA, CDR2 FQGNSA. V lost 4 bases, J lost 5 bases, and 7 bases stayed unmatched. CDR3: CASSSVNRGTEAFF. For the CDR3, the DNA is TGTGCCAGCAGCTCGGTGAACAGGGGTACTGAAGCTTTCTTT.

The chain employs TRBV21-1 and TRBJ2-1; the table's TRBD2 call for D was not verified on the DNA. TRBV21-1 is a known pseudogene. This CDR3 has 16 amino acids. CDR3 protein: CASSKPTSGDDNEQFF. The CDR3 DNA follows: TGTGCCAGCAGCAAGCCGACTAGCGGGGACGACAATGAGCAGTTCTTC.

The chain combines TRBV4-3 with TRBJ2-3, with D hard to call. The CDR3 sequence is 15 residues long. Trimming removed 0 bases from V and 1 base from J, with 8 bases in between. Per the germline V gene, CDR1 is LGHNA and CDR2 is YSLEER. The DNA of the CDR3 is TGCGCCAGCAGCCAAGAATCGGTACGCACAGATACGCAGTATTTT. Protein sequence: CASSQESVRTDTQYF.

The genes are TRBV9 and TRBJ1-2, with D maybe TRBD1 (5 bases). Germline V gives CDR1 SGDLS, CDR2 YYNGEE. This CDR3 is 14 amino acids long. Deletions cut 0 bases from V and 2 bases from J, with 8 bases between. The chain's CDR3 is CASSVGTSNYGYTF. CDR3 sequence (DNA): TGTGCCAGCAGCGTAGGGACAAGCAACTATGGCTACACCTTC. Full variable domain (rest looked up from reference TRBV9 and TRBJ1-2): DSGVTQTPKHLITATGQRVTLRCSPRSGDLSVYWYQQSLDQGLQFLIQYYNGEERAKGNILERFSAQQFPDLHSELNLSSLELGDSALYFCASSVGTSNYGYTFGSGTRLTVV.

The chain links TRBV6-6 to TRBJ2-7; D is perhaps TRBD1 (5 bases). The length of the CDR3 is 15 residues. Germline CDR1 MNHNY, CDR2 SVGAGI (reference sequence). Trimming stripped 2 bases from V and 7 bases from J, with 18 bases between. The CDR3 sequence is CASSYAPNGHQEQYF. In DNA form, the CDR3 reads TGTGCCAGCAGTTACGCCCCAAACGGACACCAAGAGCAGTACTTC.

The V and J genes are TRBV7-9 and TRBJ2-7; D gene uncertain. The CDR3 is 15 residues long. CDR1 is SEHNR and CDR2 is FQNEAQ in the germline V gene (reference sequence). V lost 5 bases to trimming and J lost 0 bases, with 14 bases between them. The CDR3 reads CASSTQVPGSYEQYF. The DNA for the CDR3 is TGTGCCAGCAGCACGCAGGTCCCGGGCTCCTACGAGCAGTACTTC.

The sample holds a few counts of this clone. V is TRBV28 and J is TRBJ2-7; D gene uncertain. V was clipped by 6 bases and J by 5 bases, with 8 bases between them. Germline CDR1 and CDR2: MDHEN and SYDVKM. This CDR3 contains 11 residues. The chain's CDR3 is CASSPYHEQYF. DNA of the CDR3: TGTGCCAGCAGCCCCTACCACGAGCAGTACTTC.

This clone is a singleton in its sample. This chain connects TRBV9 to TRBJ1-3, with D uncertain. V was pared by 3 bases and J by 0 bases, with 13 bases between. This CDR3 has 16 amino acids. Germline CDR1 SGDLS, CDR2 YYNGEE. The DNA of the CDR3 is TGTGCCAGCAGCGCTCCAGCAGGCCTCTCTGGAAACACCATATATTTT. This translates into CASSAPAGLSGNTIYF. Based on the CDR3 plus reference TRBV9 and TRBJ1-3, the full variable domain is DSGVTQTPKHLITATGQRVTLRCSPRSGDLSVYWYQQSLDQGLQFLIQYYNGEERAKGNILERFSAQQFPDLHSELNLSSLELGDSALYFCASSAPAGLSGNTIYFGEGSWLTVV.

The genes are TRBV4-3 and TRBJ1-1; D may be TRBD1 (6 bases). The length of the CDR3 is 15 residues. The V end lost 1 base, the J end lost 6 bases, and 15 bases lay between the germline ends. The V gene's germline CDR1 is LGHNA and CDR2 YSLEER. CDR3 sequence reads: CASSQAQGGFSEAFF. CDR3 coding DNA: TGCGCCAGCAGCCAAGCACAGGGAGGATTCTCTGAAGCTTTCTTT.

V usage is TRBV4-3 and J usage is TRBJ2-2; D possibly matches TRBD1 or TRBD2 (5 bases each). Trimming cost V 4 bases and J 5 bases, with 8 bases left between them. CDR3 size: 13 residues. Per germline, CDR1 LGHNA and CDR2 YSLEER. This CDR3 is CASSPGTTGELFF. The DNA for the CDR3 is TGCGCCAGCAGCCCCGGGACGACCGGGGAGCTGTTTTTT.

This clone came up a few times. CDR3 residues: CASSFPLDTQYF. CDR3 DNA sequence: TGTGCCAGCAGCTTTCCCCTTGATACGCAGTATTTT. V usage is TRBV7-9 and J usage is TRBJ2-3, with unresolved D. The CDR3 extends over 12 amino acids. Between the trimmed V and J ends, which lost 3 bases and 6 bases, there was a span of 7 bases. Per germline, CDR1 SEHNR and CDR2 FQNEAQ (reference sequence).

This clone was seen a handful of times. This chain connects TRBV25-1 to TRBJ2-1, with TRBD2 matching over 7 bases. J was trimmed by 9 bases and V by 3 bases; bases with no gene match: 8. The CDR3 has 14 residues. The germline gives CDR1 MGHDK, CDR2 SYGVNS. The CDR3 reads CASSEREPPGEQFF. The CDR3 coding sequence is TGTGCCAGCAGTGAGCGGGAGCCTCCAGGTGAGCAGTTCTTC.

The J gene is TRBJ2-1, the V gene TRBV27; D gene ambiguous. CDR1 is MNHEY and CDR2 is SMNVEV in the germline V gene (reference sequence). Trimming shortened V by 8 bases and J by 5 bases, and 16 bases separated the two germline ends. This CDR3 is 14 amino acids long. The DNA for the CDR3 is TGTGCCAGCGGGTCCCTACACCCAAACAATGAGCAGTTCTTC. Protein product: CASGSLHPNNEQFF.

A remark on this clone: Distinct nucleotide sequences in the sample also encode this CDR3. This chain connects TRBV7-9 to TRBJ2-7, with 8 bases identical to TRBD2. J was trimmed by 3 bases and V by 2 bases; bases with no gene match: 3. CDR1 is SEHNR, CDR2 FQNEAQ, per germline (reference sequence). CDR3 length: 14 residues. CDR3 bases: TGTGCCAGCAGCTTATCGGGGACTAGCTACGAGCAGTACTTC. It is translated as CASSLSGTSYEQYF.

This sequence joins TRBV5-5 and TRBJ2-7; D gene unclear. Germline assignment: CDR1 SGHKS and CDR2 YYEKEE (reference sequence). Deletions cut 1 base from V and 4 bases from J, with 18 bases between. This CDR3 has 16 amino acids. The CDR3 here is CASSLRLGSGNYEQYF. In nucleotides, the CDR3 is TGTGCCAGCAGCTTGAGACTTGGATCGGGTAATTACGAGCAGTACTTC. Full variable domain (rest looked up from reference TRBV5-5 and TRBJ2-7): DAGVTQSPTHLIKTRGQQVTLRCSPISGHKSVSWYQQVLGQGPQFIFQYYEKEERGRGNFPDRFSARQFPNYSSELNVNALLLGDSALYLCASSLRLGSGNYEQYFGPGTRLTVT.